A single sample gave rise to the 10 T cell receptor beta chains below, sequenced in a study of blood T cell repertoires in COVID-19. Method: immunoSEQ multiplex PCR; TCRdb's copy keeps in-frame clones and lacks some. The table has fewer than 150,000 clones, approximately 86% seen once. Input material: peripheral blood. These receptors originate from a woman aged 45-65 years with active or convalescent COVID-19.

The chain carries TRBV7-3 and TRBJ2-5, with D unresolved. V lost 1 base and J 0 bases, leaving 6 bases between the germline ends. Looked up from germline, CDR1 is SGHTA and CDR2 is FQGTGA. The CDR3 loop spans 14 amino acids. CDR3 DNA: TGTGCCAGCAGCTTAAACGGGTACCAAGAGACCCAGTACTTC. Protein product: CASSLNGYQETQYF.

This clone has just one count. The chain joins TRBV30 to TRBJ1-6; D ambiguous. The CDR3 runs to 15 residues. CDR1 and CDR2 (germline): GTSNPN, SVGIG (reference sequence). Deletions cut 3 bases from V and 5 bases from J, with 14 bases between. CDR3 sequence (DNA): TGTGCCTGGAGCCCCCCGGGAATAGATAATTCACCCCTCCACTTT. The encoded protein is CAWSPPGIDNSPLHF.

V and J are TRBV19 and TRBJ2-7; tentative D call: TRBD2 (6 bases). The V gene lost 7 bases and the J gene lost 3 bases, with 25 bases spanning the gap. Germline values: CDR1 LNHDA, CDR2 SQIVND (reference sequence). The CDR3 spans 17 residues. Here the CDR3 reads CASTPIPGVEYHYEQYF. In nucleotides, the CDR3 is TGTGCCAGTACTCCCATCCCGGGGGTGGAGTATCACTACGAGCAGTACTTC.

The CDR3 sequence: CASSLSSGVPYGYTF. CDR3 sequence (DNA): TGTGCCAGCAGTTTATCCTCAGGGGTCCCCTATGGCTACACCTTC. The chain employs TRBV27 and TRBJ1-2, with TRBD1 as a possible D gene (6 bases). V dropped 0 bases and J dropped 4 bases, with 12 bases sitting between them. The CDR3 is 15 residues long. CDR1 MNHEY and CDR2 SMNVEV come from the germline V gene (reference sequence).

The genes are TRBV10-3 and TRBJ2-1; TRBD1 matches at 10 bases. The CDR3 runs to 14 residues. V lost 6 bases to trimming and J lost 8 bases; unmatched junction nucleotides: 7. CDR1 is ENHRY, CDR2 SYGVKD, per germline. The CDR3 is CAISRDRGWDEQFF. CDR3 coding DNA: TGTGCCATCAGCCGGGACAGGGGATGGGATGAGCAGTTCTTC.

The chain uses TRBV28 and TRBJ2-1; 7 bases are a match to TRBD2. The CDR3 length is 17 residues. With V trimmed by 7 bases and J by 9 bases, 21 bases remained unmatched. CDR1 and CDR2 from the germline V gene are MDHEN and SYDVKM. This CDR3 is CASKPSTSQRRWVEQFF. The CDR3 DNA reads TGTGCCAGCAAGCCATCGACTAGCCAAAGGCGGTGGGTTGAGCAGTTCTTC.

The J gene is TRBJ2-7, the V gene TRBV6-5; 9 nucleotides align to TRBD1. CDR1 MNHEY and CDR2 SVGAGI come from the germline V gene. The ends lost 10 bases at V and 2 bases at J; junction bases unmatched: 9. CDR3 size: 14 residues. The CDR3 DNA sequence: TGTGCCACCCTAGGGACAGGGTCCACCTACGAGCAGTACTTC. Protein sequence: CATLGTGSTYEQYF.

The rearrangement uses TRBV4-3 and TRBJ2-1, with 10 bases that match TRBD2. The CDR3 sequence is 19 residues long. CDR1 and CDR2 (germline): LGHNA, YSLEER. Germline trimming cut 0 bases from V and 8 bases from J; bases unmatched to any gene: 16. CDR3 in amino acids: CASSQDFLAGVLNRDEQFF. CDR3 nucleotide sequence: TGCGCCAGCAGCCAAGATTTCCTAGCGGGAGTATTAAACCGCGATGAGCAGTTCTTC.

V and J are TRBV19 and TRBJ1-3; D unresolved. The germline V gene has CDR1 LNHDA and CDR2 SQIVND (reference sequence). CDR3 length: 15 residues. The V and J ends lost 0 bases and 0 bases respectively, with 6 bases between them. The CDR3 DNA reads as TGTGCCAGTAGTATAGATAGGAGCTCTGGAAACACCATATATTTT. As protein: CASSIDRSSGNTIYF.

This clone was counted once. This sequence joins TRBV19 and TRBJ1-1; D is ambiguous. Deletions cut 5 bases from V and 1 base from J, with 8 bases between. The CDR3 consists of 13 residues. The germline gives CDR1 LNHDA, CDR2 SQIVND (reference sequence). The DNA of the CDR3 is TGTGCCAGTAGTCATGGCAGGAACACTGAAGCTTTCTTT. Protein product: CASSHGRNTEAFF.